Presented here are 7 T cell receptor beta chains from one specimen sequenced in a study of CD8 T cells in ankylosing spondylitis. Study findings and constraints: Ankylosing spondylitis blood seemed to carry a telltale TCR beta motif made of fewer than ten highly homologous variants.

TCRdb re-called the 5' RACE reads through MiXCR, storing one row per CDR3 protein. The data show about 330,000 distinct CDR3 sequences, 8% seen once. These receptors have no known antigen. Input material: blood, either unsorted or a sorted T cell fraction (not recorded which). The receptors come from a male donor with ankylosing spondylitis.

This clonotype was counted many times. The chain combines TRBV29-1 with TRBJ2-7; TRBD2 is a possible D gene (6 bases). The CDR3 runs 11 residues. V lost 7 bases and J 1 base, leaving 8 bases between the germline ends. Germline values: CDR1 SQVTM, CDR2 ANQGSEA. The CDR3 is CSGGESYEQYF. CDR3 DNA: TGCAGCGGCGGGGAATCCTACGAGCAGTACTTC.

This clonotype was seen a handful of times. The chain carries TRBV11-3 and TRBJ1-1; the D is unclear. Trimming left V 3 bases short and J 1 base short, with 6 bases between. Germline V gene data show CDR1 as SGHNT and CDR2 as YENEEA. CDR3 size: 13 residues. In DNA form, the CDR3 reads TGTGCCAGCAGCTTTAATAAGAACACTGAAGCTTTCTTT. It yields the protein CASSFNKNTEAFF.

The sample holds many counts of this clonotype. J is TRBJ2-1 and V is TRBV7-2; tentatively, D is TRBD2 (5 bases). Germline CDR1 SGHTA, CDR2 FQGNSA. This CDR3 is built from 11 residues. V shed 5 bases and J shed 9 bases, with 8 bases lying between them. CDR3 residues: CASSLGGEQFF. CDR3 DNA sequence: TGTGCCAGCAGCCTAGGAGGTGAGCAGTTCTTC.

The CDR3, as DNA: TGTGCCAGTAATACGATCCAGATCTCTGGGGCCAACGTCCTGACTTTC. Protein sequence: CASNTIQISGANVLTF. This chain connects TRBV19 to TRBJ2-6; no firm D call. This CDR3 has 16 amino acids. Germline V gene lookup returns CDR1 LNHDA and CDR2 SQIVND (reference sequence). The V end lost 7 bases, the J end lost 0 bases, and 13 bases lay between the germline ends.

J is TRBJ2-3 and V is TRBV12-3 or TRBV12-4; no clear D gene. Deletions cut 7 bases from V and 0 bases from J, with 11 bases between. CDR3 length: 14 residues. The CDR3 region is CASNFRPSTDTQYF. The CDR3 coding sequence is TGTGCCAGCAACTTCCGGCCGAGCACAGATACGCAGTATTTT.

This clonotype was found a few times. This chain uses TRBV9 with TRBJ2-7; D might be TRBD2 (5 bases). Trimming removed 4 bases from V and 4 bases from J, with 12 bases in between. The CDR3 is 13 residues long. CDR1 is SGDLS, CDR2 YYNGEE, per germline. CDR3 sequence reads: CASSPGLHYEQYF. CDR3 DNA: TGTGCCAGCAGCCCAGGACTCCATTACGAGCAGTACTTC.

This clonotype was seen ten or more times. The chain is built from TRBV6-6 and TRBJ2-7; D perhaps matches TRBD1 (5 bases). This CDR3 comprises 12 residues. Germline CDR1 and CDR2: MNHNY and SVGAGI (reference sequence). Trimming removed 2 bases from V and 5 bases from J, with 7 bases in between. The CDR3 reads CASSYVGDEQYF. The CDR3 DNA sequence: TGTGCCAGCAGTTACGTAGGGGACGAGCAGTACTTC.